These T cell receptor beta chains were read from a single sample in a study of cytomegalovirus exposure and HLA in healthy donors. Generated by immunoSEQ multiplex PCR, the TCRdb table keeps only in-frame clones and is missing some. This repertoire shows 170,000 or so clones, around 80% found once; its top ten account for around 5%. Sequencing was done on a sample of PBMCs. The receptor set was obtained from a man aged 18-30 years in good health and CMV-seronegative. Each CDR3 is given with its conserved first and last residue. Fields, in order: V gene, clone size, D gene, J gene, CDR3 protein, CDR3 DNA. D genes are given only for firm matches. Size tells how often a clone was seen (once, few, many) or the class of an expanded clone, and some rows leave it out.

v_call: TRBV9
clone_size: -
d_call: -
j_call: TRBJ1-5
cdr3_aa: CASSPTGFPNQPQHF
cdr3_nt: TGTGCCAGCAGCCCAACAGGGTTCCCCAATCAGCCCCAGCATTTT

v_call: TRBV5-1
clone_size: -
d_call: TRBD2
j_call: TRBJ2-1
cdr3_aa: CASSREGTSDNEQFF
cdr3_nt: TGCGCCAGCAGTCGCGAGGGGACTAGCGACAATGAGCAGTTCTTC

v_call: TRBV19
clone_size: -
d_call: TRBD2
j_call: TRBJ2-5
cdr3_aa: CASTLTSGVRETQYF
cdr3_nt: TGTGCCAGTACCCTGACTAGCGGGGTAAGGGAGACCCAGTACTTC

v_call: TRBV5-1
clone_size: -
d_call: -
j_call: TRBJ1-4
cdr3_aa: CASSISPGTNEKLFF
cdr3_nt: TGCGCCAGCAGTATCTCGCCGGGAACTAATGAAAAACTGTTTTTT

v_call: TRBV27
clone_size: -
d_call: TRBD1
j_call: TRBJ2-1
cdr3_aa: CASSVGTGIYNEQFF
cdr3_nt: TGTGCCAGCAGCGTGGGGACAGGGATCTACAATGAGCAGTTCTTC

v_call: TRBV7-7
clone_size: -
d_call: -
j_call: TRBJ2-7
cdr3_aa: CASSFERSYEQYF
cdr3_nt: TGTGCTAGCAGCTTCGAGCGTTCCTACGAGCAGTACTTC

v_call: TRBV15
clone_size: -
d_call: TRBD2
j_call: TRBJ2-5
cdr3_aa: CATSRGRGGGETQYF
cdr3_nt: TGTGCCACCAGCAGAGGTCGGGGGGGCGGCGAGACCCAGTACTTC

v_call: TRBV6-6
clone_size: -
d_call: TRBD2
j_call: TRBJ2-7
cdr3_aa: CASNIAGAAYEQYF
cdr3_nt: TGTGCCAGCAATATAGCGGGGGCCGCCTACGAGCAGTACTTC

v_call: TRBV9
clone_size: -
d_call: TRBD2
j_call: TRBJ2-1
cdr3_aa: CASSPIAGGPYNEQFF
cdr3_nt: TGTGCCAGCAGCCCCATAGCGGGAGGGCCCTACAATGAGCAGTTCTTC

v_call: TRBV10-2
clone_size: -
d_call: TRBD1
j_call: TRBJ2-7
cdr3_aa: CASSDPDRGVYEQYF
cdr3_nt: TGCGCCAGCAGTGACCCGGACAGGGGGGTCTACGAGCAGTACTTC

v_call: TRBV18
clone_size: -
d_call: -
j_call: TRBJ1-1
cdr3_aa: CASSPSRDTEAFF
cdr3_nt: TGTGCCAGCTCACCAAGCAGGGACACTGAAGCTTTCTTT

v_call: TRBV5-1
clone_size: once
d_call: TRBD1
j_call: TRBJ2-7
cdr3_aa: CASSLRGQGPYEQYF
cdr3_nt: TGCGCCAGCAGCTTGAGGGGACAGGGACCCTACGAGCAGTACTTC

v_call: TRBV5-4
clone_size: few
d_call: -
j_call: TRBJ1-1
cdr3_aa: CASSVRANTEAFF
cdr3_nt: TGTGCCAGCAGCGTTAGAGCGAACACTGAAGCTTTCTTT

v_call: TRBV5-4
clone_size: -
d_call: -
j_call: TRBJ2-5
cdr3_aa: CASSLGGSTQYF
cdr3_nt: TGTGCCAGCAGCTTGGGAGGCAGTACCCAGTACTTC

v_call: TRBV7-9
clone_size: -
d_call: -
j_call: TRBJ2-7
cdr3_aa: CASSFTGPYEQYF
cdr3_nt: TGTGCCAGCAGCTTTACAGGACCCTACGAGCAGTACTTC

v_call: TRBV5-8
clone_size: -
d_call: TRBD1
j_call: TRBJ1-1
cdr3_aa: CASSVDRVTEAFF
cdr3_nt: TGTGCCAGCAGCGTTGACAGGGTCACTGAAGCTTTCTTT

v_call: TRBV29-1
clone_size: -
d_call: -
j_call: TRBJ2-7
cdr3_aa: CSVDRGFGSYEQYF
cdr3_nt: TGCAGCGTTGATAGAGGGTTCGGATCCTACGAGCAGTACTTC

v_call: TRBV25-1
clone_size: once
d_call: TRBD2
j_call: TRBJ2-5
cdr3_aa: CASSEFAGTSGEETQYF
cdr3_nt: TGTGCCAGCAGTGAATTTGCCGGGACTAGCGGAGAAGAGACCCAGTACTTC

v_call: TRBV5-4
clone_size: -
d_call: -
j_call: TRBJ2-1
cdr3_aa: CASSFAGQYNEQFF
cdr3_nt: TGTGCCAGCAGCTTCGCGGGCCAATACAATGAGCAGTTCTTC

v_call: TRBV5-1
clone_size: -
d_call: TRBD2
j_call: TRBJ2-3
cdr3_aa: CASSAQSSGITDTQYF
cdr3_nt: TGCGCCAGCAGCGCCCAGTCTAGCGGAATCACAGATACGCAGTATTTT

v_call: TRBV7-9
clone_size: -
d_call: -
j_call: TRBJ2-5
cdr3_aa: CASNPGVQETQYF
cdr3_nt: TGTGCCAGCAACCCAGGGGTCCAAGAGACCCAGTACTTC

v_call: TRBV28
clone_size: -
d_call: -
j_call: TRBJ2-4
cdr3_aa: CASSLWQGSIQYF
cdr3_nt: TGTGCCAGCAGTTTGTGGCAGGGGAGCATTCAGTACTTC